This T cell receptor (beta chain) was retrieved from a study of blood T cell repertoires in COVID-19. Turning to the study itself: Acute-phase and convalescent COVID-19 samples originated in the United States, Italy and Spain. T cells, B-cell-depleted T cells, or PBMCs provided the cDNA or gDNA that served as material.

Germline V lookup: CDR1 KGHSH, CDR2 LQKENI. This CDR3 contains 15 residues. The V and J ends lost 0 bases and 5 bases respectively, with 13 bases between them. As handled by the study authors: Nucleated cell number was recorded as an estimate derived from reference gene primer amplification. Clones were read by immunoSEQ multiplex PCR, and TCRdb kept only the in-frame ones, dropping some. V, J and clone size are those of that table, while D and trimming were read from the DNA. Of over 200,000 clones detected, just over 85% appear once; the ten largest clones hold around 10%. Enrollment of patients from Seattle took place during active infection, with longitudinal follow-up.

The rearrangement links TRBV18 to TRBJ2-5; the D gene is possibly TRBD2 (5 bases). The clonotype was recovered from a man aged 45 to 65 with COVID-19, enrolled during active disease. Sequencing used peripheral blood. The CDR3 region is CASSPPADRGETQYF. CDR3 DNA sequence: TGTGCCAGCTCACCACCGGCCGACCGAGGGGAGACCCAGTACTTC.